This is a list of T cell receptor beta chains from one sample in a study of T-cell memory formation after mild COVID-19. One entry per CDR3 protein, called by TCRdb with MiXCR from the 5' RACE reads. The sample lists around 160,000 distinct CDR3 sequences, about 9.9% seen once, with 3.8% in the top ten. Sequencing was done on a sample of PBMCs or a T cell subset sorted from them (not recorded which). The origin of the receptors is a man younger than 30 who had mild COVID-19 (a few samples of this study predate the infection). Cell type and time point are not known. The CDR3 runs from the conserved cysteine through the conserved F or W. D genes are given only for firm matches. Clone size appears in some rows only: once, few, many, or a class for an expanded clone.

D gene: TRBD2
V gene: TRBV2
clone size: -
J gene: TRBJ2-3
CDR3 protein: CASSGLTSGGPGYF
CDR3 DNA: TGTGCCAGCAGCGGTCTGACTAGCGGGGGCCCGGGGTATTTT

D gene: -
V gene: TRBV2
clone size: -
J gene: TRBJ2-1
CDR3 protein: CASSLGPYNEQFF
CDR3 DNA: TGTGCCAGCAGTTTGGGACCGTACAATGAGCAGTTCTTC

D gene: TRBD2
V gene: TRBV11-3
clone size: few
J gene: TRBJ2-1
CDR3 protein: CASSFERGGYNEQFF
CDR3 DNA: TGTGCCAGCAGCTTTGAGCGGGGGGGTTACAATGAGCAGTTCTTC

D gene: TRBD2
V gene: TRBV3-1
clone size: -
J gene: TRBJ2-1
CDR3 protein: CASSQDLVFGLAGKSSYNEQFF
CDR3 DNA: TGTGCCAGCAGCCAAGACTTAGTTTTTGGACTAGCGGGGAAAAGCTCCTACAATGAGCAGTTCTTC

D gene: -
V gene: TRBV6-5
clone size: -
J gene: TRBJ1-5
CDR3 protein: CASSYSRGDQPQHF
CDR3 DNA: TGTGCCAGCAGTTACAGTAGGGGGGATCAGCCCCAGCATTTT

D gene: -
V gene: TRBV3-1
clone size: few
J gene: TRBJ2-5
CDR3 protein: CASSHLRRRYQETQYF
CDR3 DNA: TGTGCCAGCAGCCACCTCCGGAGGAGGTACCAAGAGACCCAGTACTTC

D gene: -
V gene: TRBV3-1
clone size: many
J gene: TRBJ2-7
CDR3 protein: CASSRDSGREQYF
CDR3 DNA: TGTGCCAGCAGCCGGGACTCCGGTCGAGAGCAGTACTTC

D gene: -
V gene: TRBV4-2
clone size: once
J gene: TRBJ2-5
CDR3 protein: CASSQDERETQYF
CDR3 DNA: TGTGCCAGCAGCCAAGATGAGAGGGAGACCCAGTACTTC

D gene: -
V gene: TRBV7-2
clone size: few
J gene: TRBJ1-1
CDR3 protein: CASSLGLFSVTEAFF
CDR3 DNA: TGTGCCAGCAGCTTAGGTCTCTTTTCGGTCACTGAAGCTTTCTTT

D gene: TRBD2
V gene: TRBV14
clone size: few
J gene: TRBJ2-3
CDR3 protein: CASSRLQTSGTDTQYF
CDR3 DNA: TGTGCCAGCAGCCGATTACAGACTAGCGGAACAGATACGCAGTATTTT

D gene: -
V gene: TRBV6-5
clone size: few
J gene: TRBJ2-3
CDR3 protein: CASSYRARGTDTQYF
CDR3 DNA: TGTGCCAGCAGTTATCGGGCCAGGGGCACAGATACGCAGTATTTT

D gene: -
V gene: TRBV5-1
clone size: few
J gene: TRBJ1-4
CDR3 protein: CASSLEQAEKLFF
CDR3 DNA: TGCGCCAGCAGCTTGGAACAGGCCGAAAAACTGTTTTTT

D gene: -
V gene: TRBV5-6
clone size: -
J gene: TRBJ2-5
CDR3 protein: CASSRLGQPATQYF
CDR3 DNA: TGTGCCAGCAGCCGACTTGGACAGCCGGCGACCCAGTACTTC

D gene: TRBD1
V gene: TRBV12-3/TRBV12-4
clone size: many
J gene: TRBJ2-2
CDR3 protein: CASSPGGGIGELFF
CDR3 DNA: TGTGCCAGCAGCCCAGGGGGCGGGATCGGGGAGCTGTTTTTT

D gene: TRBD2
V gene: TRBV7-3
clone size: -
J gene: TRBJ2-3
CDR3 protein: CASSLHAGTSVMDTQYF
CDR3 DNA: TGTGCCAGCAGCTTACACGCCGGGACTAGCGTAATGGATACGCAGTATTTT

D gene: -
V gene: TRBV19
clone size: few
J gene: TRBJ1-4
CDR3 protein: CASRSYRGEKLFF
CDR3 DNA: TGTGCCAGTAGATCCTACCGGGGTGAAAAACTGTTTTTT

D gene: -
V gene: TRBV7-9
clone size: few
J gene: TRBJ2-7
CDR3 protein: CASRPLTWGPHDAQYF
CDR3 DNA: TGTGCCAGCAGACCTCTCACTTGGGGGCCCCACGATGCGCAGTACTTC

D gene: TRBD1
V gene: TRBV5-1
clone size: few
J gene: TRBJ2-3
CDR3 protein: CASSIGQGSTDTQYF
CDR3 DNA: TGCGCCAGCAGCATAGGACAGGGATCCACAGATACGCAGTATTTT

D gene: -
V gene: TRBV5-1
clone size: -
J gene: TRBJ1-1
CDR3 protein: CASSLWGEGVTEAFF
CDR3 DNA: TGCGCCAGCAGCTTGTGGGGCGAAGGAGTCACTGAAGCTTTCTTT

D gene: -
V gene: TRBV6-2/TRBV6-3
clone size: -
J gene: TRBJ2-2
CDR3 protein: CASSSFGAAGELFF
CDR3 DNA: TGTGCCAGCAGTTCCTTCGGGGCTGCCGGGGAGCTGTTTTTT

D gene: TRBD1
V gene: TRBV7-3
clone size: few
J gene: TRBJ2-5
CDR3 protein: CASSAGTGTVETQYF
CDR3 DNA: TGTGCCAGCAGCGCCGGGACAGGGACTGTGGAGACCCAGTACTTC

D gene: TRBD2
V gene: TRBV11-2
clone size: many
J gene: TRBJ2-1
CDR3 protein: CASSLGGTSYNEQFF
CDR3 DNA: TGTGCCAGCAGCTTAGGGGGGACTAGCTACAATGAGCAGTTCTTC